This is a list of T cell receptor beta chains from one sample in a study of human T cells and chemical hapten exposure. TCRdb reanalysed the RACE reads using MiXCR and keeps one entry per CDR3 protein. The sample includes about 51,000 distinct CDR3 sequences, about 9% seen only once; the top ten take 11% to 15%. The sequencing here drew on whole blood, taken in connection with sensitization to the hapten diphenylcyclopropenone (DPC). These receptors came from a middle-aged woman with alopecia areata. Some clones in this sample may be carry-over from other donors' samples. CDR3s include the opening cysteine and the closing phenylalanine or tryptophan. A D gene is named only where the DNA matches it firmly. Not all rows give a size; the values are once, few, many and, for expanded clones, a class.

DNA	CDR3	V	size	D	J
TGCAGTGCTAGAGCTCCGGGACAGGGGGCGGACACTGAAGCTTTCTTT	CSARAPGQGADTEAFF	TRBV20-1	many	TRBD1	TRBJ1-1
TGCAGTGCCGAAGGGGGGTATGAGACCCAGTACTTC	CSAEGGYETQYF	TRBV20-1	many	NA	TRBJ2-5
TGTGCCAGCAGCCAGGGACTAGCGGGAGTTGGGACAGATACGCAGTATTTT	CASSQGLAGVGTDTQYF	TRBV3-1	NA	TRBD2	TRBJ2-3
TGTGCCACCAGTCCTCGCTACGAGCAGTACTTC	CATSPRYEQYF	TRBV15	NA	NA	TRBJ2-7
TGTGCCAGCAGCTTGGCCGGAGGAAGGAGGCGGTGTTGCACCTTC	CASSLAGGRRRCCTF	TRBV5-6	many	NA	TRBJ1-2
TGCAGCGTTCCGGGTGTCTACGAGCAGTACTTC	CSVPGVYEQYF	TRBV29-1	NA	NA	TRBJ2-7
TGTGCCAGTGGGGGACTAGGACCAGCAGATGAGCAGTTCTTC	CASGGLGPADEQFF	TRBV11-1	NA	TRBD2	TRBJ2-1
TGTGCCTGGAGTTTTCAGGGTAACTATGGCTACACCTTC	CAWSFQGNYGYTF	TRBV30	NA	NA	TRBJ1-2
TGTGCCAGCAGTCCTAACAGGGGAGGAATTTCCTACGAGCAGTACTTC	CASSPNRGGISYEQYF	TRBV6-5	NA	NA	TRBJ2-7
TGTGCCAGCTCATTACAGGGTATGAACACTGAAGCTTTCTTT	CASSLQGMNTEAFF	TRBV18	few	NA	TRBJ1-1
TGTGCCAGCAGCTCATCTTCGACAGGGTGGGCGGGAGATACGCAGTATTTT	CASSSSSTGWAGDTQYF	TRBV7-2	NA	TRBD1	TRBJ2-3
TGTGCCACTCAATTTGGGCCCTTATATGGCTACACCTTC	CATQFGPLYGYTF	TRBV6-1	NA	NA	TRBJ1-2
TGCGCCAGCAGCTTGGACTCCGAGCAGTACTTC	CASSLDSEQYF	TRBV5-1	few	NA	TRBJ2-7
TGCAGTGCTCGCACAGGCCGAAGAGCCTACGAGCAGTACTTC	CSARTGRRAYEQYF	TRBV20-1	many	NA	TRBJ2-7
TGTGCCAGTAGTGTGGGGGAGGGCTACGAGCAGTACTTC	CASSVGEGYEQYF	TRBV19	many	TRBD2	TRBJ2-7
TGTGCCAGCAGCTTAGCTATCTTCGGGGACTCCTACAATGAGCAGTTCTTC	CASSLAIFGDSYNEQFF	TRBV7-8	few	NA	TRBJ2-1
TGTGCCAGCAGCTTAGTTTTCGCGGCCAGCCAAGAGACCCAGTACTTC	CASSLVFAASQETQYF	TRBV11-2	NA	NA	TRBJ2-5
TGCGCCAGCAGCTTGGTCAGCAACCACCCCTACGAGCAGTACTTC	CASSLVSNHPYEQYF	TRBV5-1	many	NA	TRBJ2-7
TGCAGCGGGGGACTAGCGGGGGCCATCAATGAGCAGTTCTTC	CSGGLAGAINEQFF	TRBV29-1	many	TRBD2	TRBJ2-1
TGTGCCAGCAGTTTATCCTGGAGCTCCTACAATGAGCAGTTCTTC	CASSLSWSSYNEQFF	TRBV27	NA	NA	TRBJ2-1
TGCGCCAGCAGCTCCGGACAGGGGGATTTCAACTATGGCTACACCTTC	CASSSGQGDFNYGYTF	TRBV5-1	many	TRBD1	TRBJ1-2
TGCGCCAGCAGCCAAGAACAACCGTCAGATACGCAGTATTTT	CASSQEQPSDTQYF	TRBV4-3	few	NA	TRBJ2-3
TGCAGCGTTGAAGATGGCAAAAACATTCAGTACTTC	CSVEDGKNIQYF	TRBV29-1	few	NA	TRBJ2-4
TGTGCCAGCAGCTTGAGAGGGCTGGATCCTAAAGAGACCCAGTACTTC	CASSLRGLDPKETQYF	TRBV7-6	few	NA	TRBJ2-5
TGTGCTAGTACTCCGGGACCCAGGACGAACACCGGGGAGCTGTTTTTT	CASTPGPRTNTGELFF	TRBV12-5	many	NA	TRBJ2-2
TGTGCCAGCAGTTTAGTCAGGGGGGGATCCTACGAGCAGTACTTC	CASSLVRGGSYEQYF	TRBV27	few	NA	TRBJ2-7
TGTGCCAGCAGCTTTGCAGGGAACACCGGGGAGCTGTTTTTT	CASSFAGNTGELFF	TRBV7-9	NA	NA	TRBJ2-2
TGTGCCAGCAGTCTCAGGGGGACTAGCGTTGAGACCCAGTACTTC	CASSLRGTSVETQYF	TRBV28	NA	TRBD2	TRBJ2-5
TGTGCCAGCGGCCAGTCCGGGACTAACTATGGCTACACCTTC	CASGQSGTNYGYTF	TRBV12-3/TRBV12-4	many	NA	TRBJ1-2
TGTGCCAGCAGTGAATATGGAGACACCTTAGGAAATGAGCAGTTCTTC	CASSEYGDTLGNEQFF	TRBV6-1	many	NA	TRBJ2-1
TGTGCCAGCAGCTTAGGACAGGGCACTGAAGCTTTCTTT	CASSLGQGTEAFF	TRBV13	many	NA	TRBJ1-1
TGCGCCAGCAGCTTGGGTGGTAGGAATCAGCCCCAGCATTTT	CASSLGGRNQPQHF	TRBV5-1	many	NA	TRBJ1-5
TGCAGCGTTGAAGAATTCGGCGGCTACACCTTC	CSVEEFGGYTF	TRBV29-1	many	NA	TRBJ1-2
TGTGCCATCAGCCGCCGGGAGCGGGGGGGCGACGAGCAGTACTTC	CAISRRERGGDEQYF	TRBV10-3	many	TRBD2	TRBJ2-7
TGTGCCAGCAGCGCCACAGGGGCCGCTGGCTACACCTTC	CASSATGAAGYTF	TRBV9	few	TRBD1	TRBJ1-2
TGCGCCAGCCGACTAGCGGAAGACAATGAGCAGTTCTTC	CASRLAEDNEQFF	TRBV4-1	NA	TRBD2	TRBJ2-1
TGTGCCAGCATCTATCAACAGGGGGGAAACACCGGGGAGCTGTTTTTT	CASIYQQGGNTGELFF	TRBV13	many	TRBD1	TRBJ2-2
NA	CASTSGREEQPQHF	TRBV19	few	NA	TRBJ1-5
TGCAGCGTTGAAGATCCCGACCTCGCAGCGGGGGGGCTGTGGGTGCAGTATTTT	CSVEDPDLAAGGLWVQYF	TRBV29-1	many	TRBD2	TRBJ2-3
TGCAGTGCTGCAACTAGCGGGGGCGGGGATACGCAGTATTTT	CSAATSGGGDTQYF	TRBV20-1	NA	TRBD2	TRBJ2-3
TGTGCCAGCAGCCCAGCCAACAGGGTCTCCTACGAGCAGTACTTC	CASSPANRVSYEQYF	TRBV13	few	NA	TRBJ2-7
TGCAGCGTTGCCGGGGGCGCTGAAGCTTTCTTT	CSVAGGAEAFF	TRBV29-1	few	NA	TRBJ1-1
TGTGCCATCAGTGAAGGGACAGGAAGCTACGAGCAGTACTTC	CAISEGTGSYEQYF	TRBV10-3	many	TRBD1	TRBJ2-7
TGTGCCATACCAGGACAGGGGGGGGACACCATATATTTT	CAIPGQGGDTIYF	TRBV2	few	TRBD1	TRBJ1-3
TGTGCCAGCAGCAAAGTAACGGGGTTGAACACTGAAGCTTTCTTT	CASSKVTGLNTEAFF	TRBV21-1	few	NA	TRBJ1-1
TGTACCAGCAGTTCATCTCTCGGCAATGAGCAGTTCTTC	CTSSSSLGNEQFF	TRBV28	NA	NA	TRBJ2-1
TGTGCCTGTCAGGGGCTTAGCAATCAGCCCCAGCATTTT	CACQGLSNQPQHF	TRBV30	few	NA	TRBJ1-5
TGTGCCAGCAGCCCCAGGACTAGCGGGGGCCTGGATACGCAGTATTTT	CASSPRTSGGLDTQYF	TRBV7-9	NA	TRBD2	TRBJ2-3
TGCAGCGTGCGGCCATCCCAGGGAGAGACCCAGTACTTC	CSVRPSQGETQYF	TRBV29-1	many	NA	TRBJ2-5
TGTGCCAGCAGCTTAGTGGGTAGGCACCAAGACCCCGAGCAGTACTTC	CASSLVGRHQDPEQYF	TRBV7-8	NA	NA	TRBJ2-7
TGCAGCGTTGACGCTAGCGGGGGGGCCGGCGGTACGCAGTATTTT	CSVDASGGAGGTQYF	TRBV29-1	NA	TRBD2	TRBJ2-3
TGTGCCAGCATGGCAACTAGCGGGGGGTACAGCCTCCCCGAGCAGTACTTC	CASMATSGGYSLPEQYF	TRBV27	NA	TRBD2	TRBJ2-7
TGCAGTGCTAGAGCCCCCGGGGCTGGAGCTAACTATGGCTACACCTTC	CSARAPGAGANYGYTF	TRBV20-1	medium-sized	NA	TRBJ1-2